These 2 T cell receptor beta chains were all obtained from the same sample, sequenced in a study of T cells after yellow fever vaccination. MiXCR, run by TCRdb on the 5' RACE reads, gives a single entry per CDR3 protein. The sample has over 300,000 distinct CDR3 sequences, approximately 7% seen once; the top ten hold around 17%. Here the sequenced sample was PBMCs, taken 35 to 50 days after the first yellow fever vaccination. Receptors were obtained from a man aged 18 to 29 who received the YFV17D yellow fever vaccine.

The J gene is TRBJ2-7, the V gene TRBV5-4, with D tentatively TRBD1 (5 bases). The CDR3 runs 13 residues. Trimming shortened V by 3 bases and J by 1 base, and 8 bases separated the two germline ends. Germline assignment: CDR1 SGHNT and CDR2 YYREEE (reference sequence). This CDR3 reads CASSYDRSYEQYF. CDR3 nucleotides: TGTGCCAGCAGCTACGACAGATCCTACGAGCAGTACTTC. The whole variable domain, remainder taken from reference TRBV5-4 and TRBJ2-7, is ETGVTQSPTHLIKTRGQQVTLRCSSQSGHNTVSWYQQALGQGPQFIFQYYREEENGRGNFPPRFSGLQFPNYSSELNVNALELDDSALYLCASSYDRSYEQYFGPGTRLTVT.

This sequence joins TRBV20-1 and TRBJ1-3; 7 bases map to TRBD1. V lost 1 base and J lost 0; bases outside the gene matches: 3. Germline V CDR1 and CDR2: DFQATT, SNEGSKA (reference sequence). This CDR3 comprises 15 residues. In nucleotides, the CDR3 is TGCAGTGCTAGAGCGACAGGGAGCTCTGGAAACACCATATATTTT. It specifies CSARATGSSGNTIYF.